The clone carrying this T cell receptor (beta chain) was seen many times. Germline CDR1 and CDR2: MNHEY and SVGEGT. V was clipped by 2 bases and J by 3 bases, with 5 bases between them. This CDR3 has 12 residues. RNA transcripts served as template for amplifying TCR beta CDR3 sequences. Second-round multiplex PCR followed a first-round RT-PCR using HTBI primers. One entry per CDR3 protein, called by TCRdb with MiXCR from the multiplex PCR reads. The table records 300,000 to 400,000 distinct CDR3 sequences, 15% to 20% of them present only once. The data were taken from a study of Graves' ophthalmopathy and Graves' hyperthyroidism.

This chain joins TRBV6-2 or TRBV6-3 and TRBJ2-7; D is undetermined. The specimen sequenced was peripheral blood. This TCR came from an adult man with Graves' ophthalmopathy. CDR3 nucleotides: TGTGCCAGCAGTTACCGACACTACGAGCAGTACTTC. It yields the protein CASSYRHYEQYF.